The rows below give T cell receptor beta chains drawn from one sample of a study of T-cell memory formation after mild COVID-19. TCRdb processed the 5' RACE reads anew with MiXCR; each CDR3 protein has one entry. The sample lists 400,000 to 500,000 distinct CDR3 sequences, 20% to 25% occurring once. What was sequenced was PBMCs or a T cell subset sorted from them (not recorded which). The source is an adult woman who had mild COVID-19 (a few samples of this study predate the infection). Cell type and time point are not known. Both conserved end residues are part of each CDR3. Fields, in order: D gene, V gene, clone size, CDR3 protein. The D gene is left open where the match is weak. Only part of the rows carry a size: once, few, many, or a class if the clone is expanded.

TRBD2 | TRBV24-1 | few | CATSRPFRGVAASTDTQYF
- | TRBV5-5 | - | CASSGYRSSYNSPLHF
TRBD1 | TRBV6-4 | once | CASRRQGARTDTQYF
TRBD1 | TRBV7-2 | few | CASRNRGVNQPQHF
TRBD2 | TRBV20-1 | - | CSARGTSGGETQYF
- | TRBV5-1 | few | CASSLVPGASYNEQFF
- | TRBV4-2 | - | CASSQELSGNTIYF
- | TRBV12-3/TRBV12-4 | few | CASSFIGGFGDGYTF
TRBD2 | TRBV27 | few | CASGGGRQYF
- | TRBV5-6 | many | CASSNLYEQYF
- | TRBV5-1 | few | CASSLATANTGELFF
- | TRBV25-1 | - | CASRTASDSYEQYF
- | TRBV7-6 | - | CASSRTHTDTQYF
- | TRBV30 | - | CAWTDGVRGYTF
- | TRBV18 | many | CASSLGQSERAFF
TRBD1 | TRBV6-5 | - | CASSYDRGRGGYTF
TRBD2 | TRBV4-2 | few | CASSQGGGHNEQFF
- | TRBV20-1 | - | CSARSRSYEQYF
TRBD2 | TRBV5-5 | - | CASSLEGHGLAGGLSYNEQFF
- | TRBV12-3/TRBV12-4 | few | CASSFQGPYNEQFF
- | TRBV5-5 | few | CASSLSGYRPDTQYF
- | TRBV15 | - | CATTQTHPGQSTDTQYF
- | TRBV7-6 | few | CASSLAEGPSQEQYF
- | TRBV24-1 | - | CATREQGSNTGELFF
- | TRBV6-5 | few | CASSYSIRESALPTDTQYF
TRBD1 | TRBV7-9 | few | CASNRQGAQETQYF
- | TRBV9 | few | CASSVAVRAGDTQYF
- | TRBV5-1 | - | CASSPKGHTGELFF
- | TRBV20-1 | few | CSATGDSRREQYF
- | TRBV9 | few | CASSVAPANTEAFF
TRBD2 | TRBV12-3/TRBV12-4 | - | CASGSSGRAYEQYF
- | TRBV12-3/TRBV12-4 | few | CASSLTPGGNEQFF
- | TRBV5-1 | few | CASSAGQITEAFF
TRBD2 | TRBV20-1 | - | CSARSSGVQFF
TRBD1 | TRBV12-3/TRBV12-4 | few | CASSFRGTGGHEQYF
TRBD1 | TRBV15 | few | CATSRDRGNEQFF
- | TRBV6-2/TRBV6-3 | - | CASSKGLNSYEQYF
TRBD1 | TRBV12-3/TRBV12-4 | - | CASSPAGGGGDTQYF
- | TRBV12-3/TRBV12-4 | few | CASRGAASSYEQYF
- | TRBV5-1 | - | CASSFYSGANVLTF
- | TRBV4-2 | - | CASSQDLGEGAFF
- | TRBV7-6 | few | CASSFTRGPNTGELFF
TRBD2 | TRBV4-1 | few | CASSQETGLDYNEQFF
- | TRBV7-2 | - | CASSPPGLGGETQYF
- | TRBV14 | - | CASSHGTAPSTDTQYF
- | TRBV11-2 | few | CASSPSVGSYEQYF
- | TRBV5-1 | - | CASSSGGSTDTQYF
- | TRBV7-6 | - | CASSPGDTTYEQYF
TRBD2 | TRBV7-9 | few | CASSFAAISGGSYNEQFF
- | TRBV7-9 | few | CASSQSAEAFF
TRBD2 | TRBV6-2/TRBV6-3 | few | CASLASGDTDTQYF
- | TRBV2 | - | CASKGSLLSTDTQYF
- | TRBV3-1 | few | CASSQEGGGYTF
- | TRBV20-1 | - | CSGSGTHSYEQYF
TRBD2 | TRBV5-1 | - | CASRPGTSGMMGTGELFF
- | TRBV7-6 | - | CASSKAGTGFGEQFF
- | TRBV4-1 | - | CDSSQDWQHEQFF
- | TRBV15 | - | CATSSSSTDTQYF
- | TRBV19 | - | CASSSPVGRRGTEAFF